This TCR beta chain was found in a study of neurological immune-mediated disorders. The CDR3 has 15 amino acids. V lost 2 bases, J lost 6 bases, and 4 bases stayed unmatched. The time point is: longitudinal time-point 2. This clonotype was recorded at least ten times. The cDNA was synthesized by means of template-switch 5'RACE, which was carried out with 10-nucleotide random UMIs. Every sequencing run returned over 200 million TCR-beta sequences, which were derived from 15-18 subjects. Using its own MiXCR run on the 5' RACE reads, TCRdb lists one record per CDR3 protein. Counted here are approximately 82,000 distinct CDR3 sequences, about 12% occurring once; the ten biggest clones make up about 5%.

Sequenced: PBMCs. The sequence came from a female donor with HTLV-1-associated myelopathy (HAM/TSP). This chain connects TRBV12-3 or TRBV12-4 to TRBJ1-6, with 7 bases fitting TRBD1. The DNA of the CDR3 is TGTGCCAGCAGTTTACTGGCAGGGGGTAATTCACCCCTCCACTTT. Amino acids: CASSLLAGGNSPLHF.